Each of the 6 T cell receptor beta chains below was sequenced from the same sample in a study of CD8 T cells in Susac syndrome. Random hexamers primed reverse transcription of 0.5 to 1 ug RNA. TCRdb itself ran the immunoSEQ multiplex PCR reads through MiXCR, one entry per CDR3 protein. The repertoire holds roughly 400,000 distinct CDR3 sequences, around 85% seen once, with under 0.15% in the top ten. The sequenced sample consisted of CD8+ T cells from PBMCs. These receptors all come from a human donor with multiple sclerosis.

The gene calls are TRBV7-9 and TRBJ2-3; D gene ambiguous. CDR3 length equals 16 residues. Germline assignment: CDR1 SEHNR and CDR2 FQNEAQ (reference sequence). V shed 5 bases and J shed 1 base, with 16 bases lying between them. The CDR3 bases are TGTGCCAGCAGCCCCCCCCAGGACCTGGGCACAGATACGCAGTATTTT. This translates into CASSPPQDLGTDTQYF.

The chain links TRBV6-6 to TRBJ2-1; 7 bases line up with TRBD1. This CDR3 comprises 16 residues. The ends lost 2 bases at V and 4 bases at J; junction bases unmatched: 8. The V gene's germline CDR1 is MNHNY and CDR2 SVGAGI (reference sequence). CDR3 residues: CASSYTLGTVYNEQFF. CDR3 sequence (DNA): TGTGCCAGCAGTTACACTTTAGGGACAGTTTACAATGAGCAGTTCTTC.

The chain has TRBV20-1 and TRBJ1-1, with a tentative D call TRBD1 (5 bases). CDR3 length equals 14 residues. Per the germline V gene, CDR1 is DFQATT and CDR2 is SNEGSKA (reference sequence). The ends were cut back, 4 bases at V and 3 bases at J, with 15 bases in the middle. The CDR3: CSATSGKIYTEAFF. CDR3 DNA sequence: TGCAGTGCTACCTCAGGGAAGATCTACACTGAAGCTTTCTTT.

This clonotype was observed a few times. The genes are TRBV6-5 and TRBJ1-2; D uncertain. This CDR3 comprises 14 residues. V dropped 2 bases and J dropped 4 bases, with 11 bases sitting between them. Germline V lookup: CDR1 MNHEY, CDR2 SVGAGI. In DNA, the CDR3 is TGTGCCAGCAGTTACGCGCCTGAGGGCTATGGCTACACCTTC. It codes for CASSYAPEGYGYTF.

The chain joins TRBV29-1 to TRBJ1-2; D perhaps matches TRBD1 (5 bases). The CDR3 runs to 13 residues. In germline, CDR1 is SQVTM, CDR2 ANQGSEA. Trimming pared 8 bases from V and 4 bases from J, leaving 17 bases between. CDR3: CSTTGGRSYGYTF. In DNA, the CDR3 is TGCAGCACCACAGGAGGCAGAAGCTATGGCTACACCTTC.

The gene calls are TRBV6-5 and TRBJ1-2; perhaps TRBD1 as D (5 bases). V shed 2 bases and J shed 8 bases, with 18 bases lying between them. Germline assignment: CDR1 MNHEY and CDR2 SVGAGI. The CDR3 spans 15 residues. The CDR3 loop reads CASSYDASGAGGYTF. CDR3 coding DNA: TGTGCCAGCAGTTACGACGCCTCTGGGGCGGGGGGCTACACCTTC.